Judged by frequency, the clone carrying this TCR beta chain is medium-sized. Its antigen is not identified. The method, 5' RACE with UMI labels, was used to prepare the TRB cDNA libraries. TCRdb re-called the 5' RACE reads; every CDR3 protein appears as one record, without DNA. In all, the sample yields approximately 6,800 distinct CDR3 sequences. The entry originates in a study of CXCR3-negative and CXCR3-positive naive CD8 T cells. Overall study findings and caveats: Cryopreserved cells showed partially decreased CXCR3 expression, and most assays used fresh PBMCs.

The germline V gene has CDR1 GTSNPN and CDR2 SVGIG (reference sequence). The CDR3 consists of 14 residues. This rearrangement joins TRBV30 to TRBJ1-1. The TCR originated in a human donor in good health. Some clones in this sample may be carry-over from other donors' samples. What was sequenced was naive CXCR3- CD8+ T cells from blood. Subset: CD45RO-CCR7+CD27+CD95- naive CD8+ T cells lacking CXCR3 (TNR3-). CDR3 sequence: CAWSADGMNTEAFF. Drawing the rest from reference TRBV30 and TRBJ1-1, the complete variable domain is SQTIHQWPATLVQPVGSPLSLECTVEGTSNPNLYWYRQAAGRGLQLLFYSVGIGQISSEVPQNLSASRPQDRQFILSSKKLLLSDSGFYLCAWSADGMNTEAFFGQGTRLTVV.